The present entry profiles one TCR beta chain with its context. Its antigen is not known. CDR1 and CDR2 from the germline V gene are MDHEN and SYDVKM. The CDR3 sequence is 15 residues long. The junction had 5 bases not matched to a gene; V was cut back by 7 bases and J by 0 bases. This sample was taken from a study of STAT5B mutations in CD4+ large granular lymphocyte leukemia. Findings of the study overall: Compared with healthy controls (2/35), patient top clones favored TRBV06 (8/27). Less than 30% of private leukemic clonotypes occurred rarely in other patients' non-leukemic repertoires. Patient CD4-sorted repertoires stayed more clonal than healthy ones after leukemic-clone removal.

Healthy controls were blood donor buffy coats. TCRdb keeps only in-frame clones here, not all; method: immunoSEQ multiplex PCR. This table has roughly 25,000 clones, about 70% appearing once. Specimen: CD4+ T cells from blood buffy coats. The rearrangement links TRBV28 to TRBJ2-1; 8 bases map to TRBD2. This TCR derives from a human donor in good health. CDR3: CASTLRGGSYNEQFF. DNA of the CDR3: TGTGCCAGCACCCTTCGGGGGGGCTCCTACAATGAGCAGTTCTTC.